A single sample gave rise to the 21 T cell receptor beta chains below, sequenced in a study of radiotherapy plus CTLA-4 blockade in lung cancer. The method was immunoSEQ multiplex PCR; TCRdb's version includes in-frame clones alone and lacks a portion of them. Here the sample spans fewer than 40,000 clones, about 70% being singletons. The starting material was peripheral blood, obtained from a patient treated with radiotherapy plus ipilimumab. The receptors originated from a human donor with non-small cell lung cancer whose response to radiotherapy plus ipilimumab could not be evaluated.

The gene calls are TRBV4-2 and TRBJ1-4, with 7 bases identical to TRBD1. Per germline, CDR1 LGHNA and CDR2 YNFKEQ. This CDR3 spans 15 amino acids. The trim removed 4 bases at V and 7 bases at J, leaving 9 bases unmatched. The CDR3 here is CASSPGTGEAEKLFF. In DNA, the CDR3 is TGTGCCAGCAGCCCCGGAACAGGGGAGGCTGAAAAACTGTTTTTT.

The chain recombines TRBV19 with TRBJ2-1; 9 bases line up with TRBD1. The J segment lost 6 bases and the V segment lost 5 bases, leaving 5 bases of the junction unmatched. Germline V gene sequence: CDR1 LNHDA, CDR2 SQIVND (reference sequence). This CDR3 is 14 amino acids long. For the CDR3, the DNA is TGTGCCAGTAGTCCAGGGACAGGGACCAATGAGCAGTTCTTC. Amino acid sequence: CASSPGTGTNEQFF. The full variable domain, in which reference TRBV19 and TRBJ2-1 provide the parts outside the CDR3, is DGGITQSPKYLFRKEGQNVTLSCEQNLNHDAMYWYRQDPGQGLRLIYYSQIVNDFQKGDIAEGYSVSREKKESFPLTVTSAQKNPTAFYLCASSPGTGTNEQFFGPGTRLTVL.

In regard to this clone: This specimen includes other DNA sequences encoding the same CDR3. The chain uses TRBV7-2 and TRBJ2-3; 12 bases map to TRBD1. V trimming: 4 bases; J trimming: 6 bases; junction bases outside the gene matches: 8. Per germline, CDR1 SGHTA and CDR2 FQGNSA. There are 16 residues in the CDR3. Here the CDR3 DNA reads TGTGCCAGCAGCTATACCGGGACAGGGGGCGCGGATACGCAGTATTTT. Protein product: CASSYTGTGGADTQYF.

The chain couples TRBV16 to TRBJ2-1, with 8 nucleotides matching TRBD1. The CDR3 runs to 14 residues. Germline CDR1 is KGHSY and CDR2 is FQNENV. J was trimmed by 2 bases and V by 4 bases; bases with no gene match: 1. CDR3 nucleotide sequence: TGTGCCAGCAGCCCGGACAGGGCCTACAATGAGCAGTTCTTC. Protein: CASSPDRAYNEQFF.

The chain recombines TRBV25-1 with TRBJ1-1; D remains unclear. The CDR3 is 14 amino acids. Germline-derived CDR1 and CDR2 are MGHDK and SYGVNS. Trimming removed 4 bases from V and 4 bases from J, with 13 bases in between. CDR3 DNA: TGTGCCAGCAGTGGTGCGGGGAGGTCCACTGAAGCTTTCTTT. Residues: CASSGAGRSTEAFF.

The rearrangement uses TRBV19 and TRBJ1-5, with 7 bases that match TRBD1. Germline lookup yields CDR1 LNHDA and CDR2 SQIVND (reference sequence). The CDR3 has 16 amino acids. V trimming: 10 bases; J trimming: 1 base; junction bases outside the gene matches: 13. CDR3 protein: CATQTGVGFSNQPQHF. The DNA for the CDR3 is TGTGCCACCCAAACAGGGGTGGGGTTCAGCAATCAGCCCCAGCATTTT.

This chain links TRBV27 with TRBJ1-2; 8 bases match TRBD1. Germline V gives CDR1 MNHEY, CDR2 SMNVEV (reference sequence). The CDR3 runs to 14 residues. J was trimmed by 4 bases and V by 6 bases; bases with no gene match: 7. CDR3 sequence: CASRTDRGPYGYTF. For the CDR3, the DNA is TGTGCCAGCAGAACTGACAGGGGCCCCTATGGCTACACCTTC.

CDR3 region: CASSLIRGLAGGPKNIQYF. The CDR3 DNA is TGCGCCAGCAGTCTAATACGGGGACTAGCGGGAGGGCCCAAAAACATTCAGTACTTC. This chain links TRBV23-1 with TRBJ2-4, with 16 bases identical to TRBD2. TRBV23-1 is an open reading frame, and its role is uncertain. The ends lost 4 bases at V and 2 bases at J; junction bases unmatched: 8. This CDR3 contains 19 residues.

V gene TRBV5-4 combines with J gene TRBJ2-1; TRBD2 is a possible D gene (7 bases). This CDR3 has 15 residues. Germline lookup yields CDR1 SGHNT and CDR2 YYREEE (reference sequence). Trimming cost V 4 bases and J 4 bases, with 15 bases left between them. For the CDR3, the DNA is TGTGCCAGCAGCCGGGGGGCGGGGGTTTACAATGAGCAGTTCTTC. This encodes CASSRGAGVYNEQFF.

The V call is TRBV2, the J call TRBJ2-7; 7 positions match TRBD2. Per germline, CDR1 SNHLY and CDR2 FYNNEI. Trimming at V came to 5 bases and at J to 4 bases, leaving 8 bases not matched to a gene. This CDR3 region has 14 residues. CDR3 residues: CASSPRTRIYEQYF. DNA for the CDR3: TGTGCCAGCAGTCCTCGGACTAGAATATACGAGCAGTACTTC.

The V and J genes are TRBV11-2 and TRBJ2-1, with D tentatively TRBD2 (6 bases). Trimming stripped 5 bases from V and 6 bases from J, with 17 bases between. CDR1 and CDR2 from the germline V gene are SGHAT and FQNNGV. This CDR3 comprises 15 residues. The CDR3 reads CASSPRRDSPNEQFF. The CDR3 DNA reads TGTGCCAGCAGCCCCCGAAGGGACTCCCCCAATGAGCAGTTCTTC. The full variable domain, rest sourced from reference TRBV11-2 and TRBJ2-1, is EAGVAQSPRYKIIEKRQSVAFWCNPISGHATLYWYQQILGQGPKLLIQFQNNGVVDDSQLPKDRFSAERLKGVDSTLKIQPAKLEDSAVYLCASSPRRDSPNEQFFGPGTRLTVL.

The genes are TRBV9 and TRBJ2-1; 15 bases align to TRBD2. This CDR3 is built from 14 residues. The J segment lost 14 bases and the V segment lost 4 bases, leaving 7 bases of the junction unmatched. Germline CDR1 SGDLS, CDR2 YYNGEE. The CDR3 coding sequence is TGTGCCAGCAGCCCTGGGACTAGCGGGAGGTGGAAGTTCTTC. As protein: CASSPGTSGRWKFF.

This chain joins TRBV9 and TRBJ1-1; 12 bases match TRBD1. The CDR3 has 15 amino acids. The V gene's germline CDR1 is SGDLS and CDR2 YYNGEE. J was trimmed by 7 bases and V by 1 base; bases with no gene match: 5. The CDR3, as DNA: TGTGCCAGCAGCGTAATGGGACAGGGGGCAGGTGAAGCTTTCTTT. Translating gives CASSVMGQGAGEAFF.

The gene calls are TRBV10-3 and TRBJ2-7; TRBD2 might be the D (7 bases). Germline CDR1 and CDR2: ENHRY and SYGVKD. CDR3 length: 16 residues. V shed 4 bases and J shed 2 bases, with 18 bases lying between them. CDR3 residues: CAISGRGGGAPYEQYF. The DNA for the CDR3 is TGTGCCATCAGTGGCCGAGGTGGGGGGGCCCCCTACGAGCAGTACTTC.

The V call is TRBV2, the J call TRBJ1-2; TRBD1 matches 8 bases. Germline lookup yields CDR1 SNHLY and CDR2 FYNNEI. Trimming took 6 bases from V and 4 from J; bases not matched to a gene: 10. The CDR3 consists of 15 residues. CDR3 region: CASSRPGGAFYGYTF. The CDR3 bases are TGTGCCAGCAGCCGGCCAGGGGGCGCATTCTATGGCTACACCTTC.

The V gene is TRBV29-1, the J gene TRBJ2-3; 9 positions match TRBD1. The ends lost 7 bases at V and 0 bases at J; junction bases unmatched: 8. The CDR3 spans 15 residues. Germline CDR1 is SQVTM and CDR2 is ANQGSEA. CDR3 sequence: CSATQGAHSTDTQYF. The CDR3 DNA follows: TGCAGCGCTACACAGGGGGCCCATAGCACAGATACGCAGTATTTT.

This clone was observed a handful of times. V usage is TRBV9 and J usage is TRBJ2-7, with 7 bases lining up with TRBD2. The CDR3 runs 20 residues. The germline V gene has CDR1 SGDLS and CDR2 YYNGEE. V was pared by 1 base and J by 9 bases, with 28 bases of the junction left unmatched. CDR3 sequence: CASSVSASRASGKDSSGQYF. CDR3 DNA: TGTGCCAGCAGCGTATCCGCGTCCCGGGCTAGCGGAAAGGACTCTTCAGGGCAGTACTTC. The complete variable domain, with remaining parts taken from reference TRBV9 and TRBJ2-7, reads DSGVTQTPKHLITATGQRVTLRCSPRSGDLSVYWYQQSLDQGLQFLIQYYNGEERAKGNILERFSAQQFPDLHSELNLSSLELGDSALYFCASSVSASRASGKDSSGQYFGPGTRLTVT.

The genes are TRBV20-1 and TRBJ2-5; no reliable D call. The CDR3 runs 11 residues. Germline CDR1 is DFQATT and CDR2 is SNEGSKA (reference sequence). Trimming pared 0 bases from V and 4 bases from J, leaving 3 bases between. The CDR3 sequence is CSARDRETQYF. CDR3 sequence (DNA): TGCAGTGCTAGAGACCGAGAGACCCAGTACTTC.

The genes are TRBV14 and TRBJ2-5; D call uncertain. Germline V gene data show CDR1 as SGHDN and CDR2 as FVKESK. The CDR3 totals 12 residues. Trimming shortened V by 1 base and J by 11 bases, and 11 bases separated the two germline ends. CDR3 nucleotide sequence: TGTGCCAGCAGCCAAGTACCCCTCGGGCAGTACTTC. It translates to CASSQVPLGQYF.

The rearrangement uses TRBV19 and TRBJ2-1; 10 bases map to TRBD2. CDR3 length equals 15 residues. Germline CDR1 is LNHDA and CDR2 is SQIVND (reference sequence). The ends lost 3 bases at V and 7 bases at J; junction bases unmatched: 6. The chain's CDR3 is CASSIPILAGNEQFF. CDR3 in DNA: TGTGCCAGTAGTATTCCCATACTAGCGGGGAATGAGCAGTTCTTC. Complete variable domain (other parts from reference TRBV19 and TRBJ2-1): DGGITQSPKYLFRKEGQNVTLSCEQNLNHDAMYWYRQDPGQGLRLIYYSQIVNDFQKGDIAEGYSVSREKKESFPLTVTSAQKNPTAFYLCASSIPILAGNEQFFGPGTRLTVL.

This chain links TRBV6-8 with TRBJ2-3; TRBD2 matches at 7 bases. The CDR3 contains 18 residues. The germline V gene has CDR1 MNHGY and CDR2 SAAAGT. With 7 bases clipped from V and 1 base from J, the junction kept 17 bases outside the gene matches. CDR3 sequence (DNA): TGTGCCAGCACCTATTCAGAGCGGGACCTACAACGCACAGATACGCAGTATTTT. The encoded protein is CASTYSERDLQRTDTQYF.